This record concerns one TCR beta chain sequence. The data were obtained in a study of blood T cell repertoires in COVID-19. Study at large: The United States, Italy and Spain supplied acute and convalescent COVID-19 samples. T cells, B-cell-depleted T cells, or PBMCs provided the cDNA or gDNA that served as material.

CDR1 and CDR2 from the germline V gene are MNHEY and SVGAGI. There are 16 residues in the CDR3. Trimming removed 0 bases from V and 7 bases from J, with 15 bases in between. In the source study's methods: The assay estimated nucleated cells by amplifying reference gene primers. The table came from immunoSEQ multiplex PCR; TCRdb's copy has only in-frame clones and leaves some out. V and J calls and clone size are copied from that table; D and trimming were computed from the DNA. The sample records fewer than 350,000 clones, more than 85% being singletons. This receptor was identified in a man aged 40-49 years with acute or convalescent COVID-19. Sequencing used peripheral blood. The rearrangement uses TRBV6-5 and TRBJ2-2; possible D gene TRBD1, 6 bases. Written as DNA, the CDR3 is TGTGCCAGCAGTTACTCACCACAGGGTAACGTCGGGGAGCTGTTTTTT. Its protein is CASSYSPQGNVGELFF.